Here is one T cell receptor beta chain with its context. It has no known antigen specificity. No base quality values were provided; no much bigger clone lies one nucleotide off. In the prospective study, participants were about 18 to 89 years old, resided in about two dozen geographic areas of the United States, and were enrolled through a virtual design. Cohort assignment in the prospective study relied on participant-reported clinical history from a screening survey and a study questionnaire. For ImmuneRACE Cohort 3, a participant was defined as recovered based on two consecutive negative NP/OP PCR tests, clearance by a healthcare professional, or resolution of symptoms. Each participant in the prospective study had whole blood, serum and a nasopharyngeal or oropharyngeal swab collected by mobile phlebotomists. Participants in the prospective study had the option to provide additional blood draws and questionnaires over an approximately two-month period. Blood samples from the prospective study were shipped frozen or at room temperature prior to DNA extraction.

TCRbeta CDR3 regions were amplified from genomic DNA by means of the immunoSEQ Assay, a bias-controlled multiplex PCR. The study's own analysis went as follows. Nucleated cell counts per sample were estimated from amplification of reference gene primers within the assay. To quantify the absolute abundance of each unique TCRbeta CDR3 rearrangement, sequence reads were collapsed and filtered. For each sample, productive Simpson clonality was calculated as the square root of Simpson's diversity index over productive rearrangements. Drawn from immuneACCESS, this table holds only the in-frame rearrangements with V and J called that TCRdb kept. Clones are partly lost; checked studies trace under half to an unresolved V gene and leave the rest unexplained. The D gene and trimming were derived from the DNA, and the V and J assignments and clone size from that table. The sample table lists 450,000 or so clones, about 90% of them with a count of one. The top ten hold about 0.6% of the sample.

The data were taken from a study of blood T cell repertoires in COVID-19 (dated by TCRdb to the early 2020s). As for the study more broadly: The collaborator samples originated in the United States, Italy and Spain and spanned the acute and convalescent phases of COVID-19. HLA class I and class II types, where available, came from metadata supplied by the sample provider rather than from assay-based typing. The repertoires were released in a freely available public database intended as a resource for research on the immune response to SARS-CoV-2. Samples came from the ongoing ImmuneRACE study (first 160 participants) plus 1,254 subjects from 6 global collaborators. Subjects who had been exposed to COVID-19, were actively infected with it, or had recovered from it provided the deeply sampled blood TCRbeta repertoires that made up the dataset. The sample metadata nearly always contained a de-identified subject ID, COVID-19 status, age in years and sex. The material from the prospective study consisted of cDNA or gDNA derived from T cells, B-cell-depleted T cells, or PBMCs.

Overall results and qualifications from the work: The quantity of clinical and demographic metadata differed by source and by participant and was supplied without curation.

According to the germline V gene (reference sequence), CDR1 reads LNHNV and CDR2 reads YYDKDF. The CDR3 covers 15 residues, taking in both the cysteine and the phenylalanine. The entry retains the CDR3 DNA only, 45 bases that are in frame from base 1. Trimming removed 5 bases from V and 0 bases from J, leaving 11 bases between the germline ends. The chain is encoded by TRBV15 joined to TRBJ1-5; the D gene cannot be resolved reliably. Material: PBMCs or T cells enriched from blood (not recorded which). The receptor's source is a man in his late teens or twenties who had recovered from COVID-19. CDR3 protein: CATSGRGNSNQPQHF. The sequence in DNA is TGTGCCACCAGCGGACGGGGAAATAGCAATCAGCCCCAGCATTTT.